The 8 T cell receptor beta chains listed next were all sequenced from one sample in a study of shared clonotypes between healthy human individuals. The repertoire was sequenced with immunoSEQ multiplex PCR; TCRdb's copy has only in-frame clones and lacks some. The sample consists of 1,400,000 or so clones, 98% of them appearing once. The sample comprised naive CD4+ T cells sorted from blood. Subset meaning: CD45RA+ positively selected. These receptors were obtained from a man aged 25-45 years in good health.

This rearrangement joins TRBV7-2 to TRBJ2-1; possibly TRBD2 for D (5 bases). Germline V gene sequence: CDR1 SGHTA, CDR2 FQGNSA. Trimming cost V 4 bases and J 0 bases, with 16 bases left between them. The CDR3 has 17 residues. The CDR3 region is CASSSLGATSSYNEQFF. The CDR3 nucleotides read TGTGCCAGCAGCTCACTAGGAGCGACGAGCTCCTACAATGAGCAGTTCTTC.

This chain connects TRBV28 to TRBJ2-1; possibly TRBD2 for D (6 bases). Germline V gene lookup returns CDR1 MDHEN and CDR2 SYDVKM. The V end was cut by 6 bases, the J end by 1 base, with 19 bases between. The CDR3 is 17 residues long. This chain's CDR3 is CASSPQGPSVSYNEQFF. CDR3 bases: TGTGCCAGCAGCCCTCAAGGGCCTAGCGTATCCTACAATGAGCAGTTCTTC.

The genes are TRBV5-4 and TRBJ1-2; no firm D call. The CDR3 loop spans 13 amino acids. V lost 4 bases and J lost 5, with 12 bases in between. The germline CDR1 and CDR2 sequences are SGHNT and YYREEE (reference sequence). The CDR3 DNA is TGTGCCAGCAGCGAAGGTCGGGATTATGGCTACACCTTC. This translates into CASSEGRDYGYTF. The full variable domain, with the rest looked up from reference TRBV5-4 and TRBJ1-2, is ETGVTQSPTHLIKTRGQQVTLRCSSQSGHNTVSWYQQALGQGPQFIFQYYREEENGRGNFPPRFSGLQFPNYSSELNVNALELDDSALYLCASSEGRDYGYTFGSGTRLTVV.

The V gene is TRBV29-1, the J gene TRBJ2-5, with D hard to call. The CDR3 contains 10 residues. CDR1 is SQVTM, CDR2 ANQGSEA, per germline. V gave up 5 bases and J gave up 5 bases, with 6 bases separating them. CDR3 residues: CSVSRETQYF. The DNA for the CDR3 is TGCAGCGTTTCCCGGGAGACCCAGTACTTC.

The chain combines TRBV27 with TRBJ2-7; 8 nucleotides align to TRBD1. Germline V CDR1 and CDR2: MNHEY, SMNVEV (reference sequence). Germline trimming cut 5 bases from V and 3 bases from J; bases unmatched to any gene: 12. The CDR3 is 16 residues long. CDR3 in amino acids: CASSPTRDRGRYEQYF. CDR3 coding DNA: TGTGCCAGCAGTCCAACCCGCGACAGGGGCCGCTACGAGCAGTACTTC.

The chain is built from TRBV18 and TRBJ2-4; 7 bases are shared with TRBD2. Germline values: CDR1 KGHSH, CDR2 LQKENI. The CDR3 has 15 residues. V gave up 0 bases and J gave up 8 bases; unmatched junction bases: 7. The CDR3 loop is CASSPPLQGLHIQYF. CDR3 coding DNA: TGTGCCAGCTCACCACCCCTTCAGGGACTACACATTCAGTACTTC.

The chain couples TRBV9 to TRBJ2-6; D gene unclear. Trimming pared 4 bases from V and 4 bases from J, leaving 12 bases between. CDR1 is SGDLS, CDR2 YYNGEE, per germline. This CDR3 spans 15 amino acids. The CDR3 nucleotides are TGTGCCAGCAGCACAATGGGTCTGGGGGCCAACGTCCTGACTTTC. It is translated as CASSTMGLGANVLTF.

The chain joins TRBV7-9 to TRBJ2-7; 10 bases are a match to TRBD2. CDR3 size: 16 residues. Trimming cost V 3 bases and J 0 bases; bases outside gene matches: 5. CDR1 is SEHNR and CDR2 is FQNEAQ in the germline V gene (reference sequence). CDR3 amino acids: CASSLTSGLGSYEQYF. The CDR3 DNA sequence: TGTGCCAGCAGCTTGACTAGCGGGCTTGGCTCCTACGAGCAGTACTTC.